This TCR beta chain was recovered during a study of CD8 T cells in ankylosing spondylitis. Study-level findings and limits: Existing reports had already noted some motif variants in reactive arthritis synovial fluid and blood. Ankylosing spondylitis blood seemed to carry a telltale TCR beta motif made of several highly homologous variants.

This clonotype was counted between two and nine times. Its target is not known. This CDR3 has 14 amino acids. V was pared by 3 bases and J by 2 bases, with 11 bases between. Per germline, CDR1 SQVTM and CDR2 ANQGSEA. The TCR beta libraries were generated through quantitative 5'-RACE incorporating molecular barcodes. TCRdb recomputed calls from the 5' RACE reads with MiXCR, one row per CDR3 protein. The sample shows roughly 670,000 distinct CDR3 sequences, around 20% of them seen only once. This sequence originates from a male donor with ankylosing spondylitis. The V and J genes are TRBV29-1 and TRBJ2-1; D might be TRBD2 (6 bases). The sequenced sample consisted of blood, either unsorted or a sorted T cell fraction (not recorded which). CDR3 DNA: TGCAGCGTTGATGACGGGGGAACCTACAATGAGCAGTTCTTC. This sequence encodes CSVDDGGTYNEQFF.